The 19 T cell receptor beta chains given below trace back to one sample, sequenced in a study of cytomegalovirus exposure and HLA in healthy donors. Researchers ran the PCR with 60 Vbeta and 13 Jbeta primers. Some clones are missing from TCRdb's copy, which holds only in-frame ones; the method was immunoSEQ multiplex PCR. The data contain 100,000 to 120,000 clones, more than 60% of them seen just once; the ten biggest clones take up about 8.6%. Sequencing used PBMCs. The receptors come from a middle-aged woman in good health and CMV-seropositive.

CDR3 amino acids: CASSAYRVSYEQYF. The CDR3 DNA is TGTGCCAGCAGTGCTTACAGGGTGTCCTACGAGCAGTACTTC. This sequence joins TRBV28 and TRBJ2-7, with D tentatively TRBD1 (6 bases). The CDR3 totals 14 residues. Looked up from germline, CDR1 is MDHEN and CDR2 is SYDVKM. V gave up 5 bases and J gave up 1 base, with 12 bases separating them.

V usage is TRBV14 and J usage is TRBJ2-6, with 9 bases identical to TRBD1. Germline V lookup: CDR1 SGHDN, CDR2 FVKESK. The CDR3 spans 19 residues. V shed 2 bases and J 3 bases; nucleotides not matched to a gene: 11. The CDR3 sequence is CASSQTRAQGALGANVLTF. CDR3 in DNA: TGTGCCAGCAGCCAAACAAGAGCACAGGGGGCGCTTGGGGCCAACGTCCTGACTTTC.

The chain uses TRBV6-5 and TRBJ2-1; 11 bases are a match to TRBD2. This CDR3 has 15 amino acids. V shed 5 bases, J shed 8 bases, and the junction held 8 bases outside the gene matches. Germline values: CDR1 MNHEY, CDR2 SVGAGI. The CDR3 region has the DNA TGTGCCAGCAGTCGCACTAGCGGGAGTGTTTATGAGCAGTTCTTC. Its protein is CASSRTSGSVYEQFF.

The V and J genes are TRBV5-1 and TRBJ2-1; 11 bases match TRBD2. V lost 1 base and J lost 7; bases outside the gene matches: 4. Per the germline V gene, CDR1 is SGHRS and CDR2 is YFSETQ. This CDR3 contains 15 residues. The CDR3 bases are TGCGCCAGCAGCTTGACGGCTAGCGGGAGGAATGAGCAGTTCTTC. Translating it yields CASSLTASGRNEQFF.

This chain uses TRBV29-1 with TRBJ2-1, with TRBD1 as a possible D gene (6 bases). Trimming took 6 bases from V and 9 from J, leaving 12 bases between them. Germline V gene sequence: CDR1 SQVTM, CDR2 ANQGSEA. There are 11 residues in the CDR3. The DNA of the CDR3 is TGCAGCGTGACCGACAGGTTTGAGCAGTTCTTC. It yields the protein CSVTDRFEQFF.

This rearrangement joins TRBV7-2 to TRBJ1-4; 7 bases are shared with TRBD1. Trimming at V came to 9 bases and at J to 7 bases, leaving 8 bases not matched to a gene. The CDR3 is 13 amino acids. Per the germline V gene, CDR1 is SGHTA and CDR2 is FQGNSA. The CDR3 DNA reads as TGTGCCAGTACAAGACAGGGCGCTGAAAAACTGTTTTTT. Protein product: CASTRQGAEKLFF.

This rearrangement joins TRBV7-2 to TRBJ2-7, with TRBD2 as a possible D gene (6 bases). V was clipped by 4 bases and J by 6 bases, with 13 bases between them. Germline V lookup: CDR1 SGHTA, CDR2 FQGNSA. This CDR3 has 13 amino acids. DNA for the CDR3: TGTGCCAGCAGCTCGGGACTTTATCTCGAGCAGTACTTC. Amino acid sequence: CASSSGLYLEQYF.

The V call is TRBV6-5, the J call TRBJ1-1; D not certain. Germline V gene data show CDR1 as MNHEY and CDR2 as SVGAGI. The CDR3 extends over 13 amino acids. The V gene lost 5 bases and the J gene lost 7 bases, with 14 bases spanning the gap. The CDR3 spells CASSVRREREAFF. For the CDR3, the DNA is TGTGCCAGCAGTGTCCGCCGGGAGCGTGAAGCTTTCTTT.

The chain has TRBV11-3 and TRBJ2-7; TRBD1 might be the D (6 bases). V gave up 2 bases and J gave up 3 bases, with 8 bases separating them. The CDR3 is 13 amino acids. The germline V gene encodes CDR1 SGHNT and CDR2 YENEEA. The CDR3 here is CASSLRTVYEQYF. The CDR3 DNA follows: TGTGCCAGCAGCTTAAGGACAGTCTACGAGCAGTACTTC.

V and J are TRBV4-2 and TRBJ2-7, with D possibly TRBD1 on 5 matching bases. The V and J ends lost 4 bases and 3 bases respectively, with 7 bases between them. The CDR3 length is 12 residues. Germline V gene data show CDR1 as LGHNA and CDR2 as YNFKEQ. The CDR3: CASSPQGYEQYF. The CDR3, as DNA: TGTGCCAGCAGCCCGCAGGGCTACGAGCAGTACTTC.

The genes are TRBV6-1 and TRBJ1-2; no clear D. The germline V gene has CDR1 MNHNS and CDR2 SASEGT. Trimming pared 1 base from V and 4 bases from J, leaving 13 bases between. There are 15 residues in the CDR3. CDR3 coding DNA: TGTGCCAGCAGTGAAGAGAAAGCCCCTGGCTATGGCTACACCTTC. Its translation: CASSEEKAPGYGYTF.

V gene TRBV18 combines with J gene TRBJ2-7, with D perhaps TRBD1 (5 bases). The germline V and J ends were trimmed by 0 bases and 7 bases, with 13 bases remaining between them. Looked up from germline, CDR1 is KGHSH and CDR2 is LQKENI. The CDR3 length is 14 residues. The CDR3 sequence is CASSPPPGIGEQYF. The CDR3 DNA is TGTGCCAGCTCACCACCGCCAGGGATAGGGGAGCAGTACTTC.

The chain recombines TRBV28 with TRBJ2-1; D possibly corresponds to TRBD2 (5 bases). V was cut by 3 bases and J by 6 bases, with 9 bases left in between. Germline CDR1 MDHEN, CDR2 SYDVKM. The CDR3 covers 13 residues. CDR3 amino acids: CASSFRGINEQFF. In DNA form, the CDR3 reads TGTGCCAGCAGTTTCCGGGGAATCAATGAGCAGTTCTTC.

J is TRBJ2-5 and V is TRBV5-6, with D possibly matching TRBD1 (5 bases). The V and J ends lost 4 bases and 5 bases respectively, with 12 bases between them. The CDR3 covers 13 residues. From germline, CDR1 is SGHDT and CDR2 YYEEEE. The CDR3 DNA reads TGTGCCAGCAGCGCTAGGGGTGGCGAGACCCAGTACTTC. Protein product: CASSARGGETQYF.

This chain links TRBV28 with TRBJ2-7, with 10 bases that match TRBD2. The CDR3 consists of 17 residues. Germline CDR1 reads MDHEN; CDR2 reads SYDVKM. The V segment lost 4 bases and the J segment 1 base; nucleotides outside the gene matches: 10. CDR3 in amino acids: CASSYPLAAGGSYEQYF. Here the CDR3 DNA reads TGTGCCAGCAGTTACCCCCTGGCAGCGGGAGGGTCCTACGAGCAGTACTTC.

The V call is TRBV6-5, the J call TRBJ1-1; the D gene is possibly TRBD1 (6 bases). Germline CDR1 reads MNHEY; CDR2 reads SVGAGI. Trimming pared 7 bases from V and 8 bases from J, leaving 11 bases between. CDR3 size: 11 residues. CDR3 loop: CASTQGMEAFF. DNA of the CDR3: TGTGCCAGCACCCAGGGGATGGAAGCTTTCTTT.

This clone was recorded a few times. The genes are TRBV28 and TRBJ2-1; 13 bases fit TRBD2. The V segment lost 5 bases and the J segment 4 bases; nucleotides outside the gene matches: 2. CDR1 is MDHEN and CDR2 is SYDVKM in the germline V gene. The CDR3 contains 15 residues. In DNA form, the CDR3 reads TGTGCCAGCAGTGCGACTAGCGGGAGGTACAATGAGCAGTTCTTC. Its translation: CASSATSGRYNEQFF. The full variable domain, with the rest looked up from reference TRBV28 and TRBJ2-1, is DVKVTQSSRYLVKRTGEKVFLECVQDMDHENMFWYRQDPGLGLRLIYFSYDVKMKEKGDIPEGYSVSREKKERFSLILESASTNQTSMYLCASSATSGRYNEQFFGPGTRLTVL.

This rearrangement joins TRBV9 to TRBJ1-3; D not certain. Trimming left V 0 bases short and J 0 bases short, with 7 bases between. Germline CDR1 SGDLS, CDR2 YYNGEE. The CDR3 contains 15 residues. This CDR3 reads CASSVAPDSGNTIYF. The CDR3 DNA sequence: TGTGCCAGCAGCGTAGCCCCAGACTCTGGAAACACCATATATTTT.

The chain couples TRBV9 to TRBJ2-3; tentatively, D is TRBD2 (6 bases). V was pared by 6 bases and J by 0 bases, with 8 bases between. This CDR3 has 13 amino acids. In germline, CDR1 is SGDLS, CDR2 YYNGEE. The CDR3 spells CASNAGSTDTQYF. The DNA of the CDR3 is TGTGCCAGCAACGCGGGGAGCACAGATACGCAGTATTTT.